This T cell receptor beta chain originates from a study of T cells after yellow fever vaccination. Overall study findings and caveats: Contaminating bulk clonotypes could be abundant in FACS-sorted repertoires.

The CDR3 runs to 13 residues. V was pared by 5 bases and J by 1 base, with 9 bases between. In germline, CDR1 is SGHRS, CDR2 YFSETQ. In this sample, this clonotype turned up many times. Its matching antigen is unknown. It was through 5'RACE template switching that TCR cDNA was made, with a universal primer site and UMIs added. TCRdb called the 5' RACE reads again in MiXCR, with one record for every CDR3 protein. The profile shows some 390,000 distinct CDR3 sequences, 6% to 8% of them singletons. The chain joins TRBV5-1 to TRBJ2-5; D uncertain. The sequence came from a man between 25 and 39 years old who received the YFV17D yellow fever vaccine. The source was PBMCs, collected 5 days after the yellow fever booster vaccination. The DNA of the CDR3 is TGCGCCAGCAGTTTGTTGCCCCAAGAGACCCAGTACTTC. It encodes CASSLLPQETQYF.